This TCR beta chain appears in the sequencing data of a study of blood T cell repertoires in COVID-19. The Seattle patients, enrolled during active infection, were followed longitudinally. Using immunoSEQ multiplex PCR, the repertoire was profiled, and TCRdb retains in-frame clones only, with some absent. The sample comprises 98,000 or so clones, approximately 88% of which are singletons, and more than 4.5% rests with the top ten. From germline, CDR1 is SGHNT and CDR2 YENEEA. CDR3 size: 15 residues. With V trimmed by 8 bases and J by 4 bases, 14 bases remained unmatched. The sample consisted of peripheral blood. The sequence was obtained from a man between 60 and 75 years old with COVID-19, enrolled during active disease. The V and J genes are TRBV11-3 and TRBJ2-7, with TRBD2 matching over 7 bases. In DNA form, the CDR3 reads TGTGCCAGCCAAACGGGGGGATTCTCCATATACGAGCAGTACTTC. Translating gives CASQTGGFSIYEQYF.